Listed here are 31 T cell receptor beta chains from one sample, sequenced in a study of shared clonotypes between healthy human individuals. The data were produced by immunoSEQ multiplex PCR, yet TCRdb's version contains in-frame clones alone and is incomplete. Here the sample spans over a million clones, nearly 99% being singletons. The sequencing input was naive CD4+ T cells sorted from blood. The sample's subset: CD45RA+ positively selected. The receptors derive from a man younger than 40 in good health.

The genes are TRBV11-3 and TRBJ2-5; tentatively, D is TRBD2 (5 bases). Germline V CDR1 and CDR2: SGHNT, YENEEA. Trimming left V 2 bases short and J 4 bases short, with 14 bases between. The CDR3 has 15 amino acids. The CDR3 here is CASSLSPDLRETQYF. In DNA form, the CDR3 reads TGTGCCAGCAGCTTATCCCCGGACTTACGAGAGACCCAGTACTTC.

V usage is TRBV21-1 and J usage is TRBJ2-7; TRBD2, the table's D call, lacks a check against the DNA. TRBV21-1 is an annotated pseudogene. This CDR3 spans 13 amino acids. Written as DNA, the CDR3 is TGTGCCAGCAGCAGAGAGGGCAGGTACGAGCAGTACTTC. It translates to CASSREGRYEQYF.

A note on this clone: Germline and junction disagree at one end, which may indicate a read error. This chain links TRBV28 with TRBJ1-3, with 7 bases fitting TRBD1. The CDR3 contains 11 residues. Germline CDR1 reads MDHEN; CDR2 reads SYDVKM. CDR3 nucleotides: TGTGCCAGCGGGAGCGCGGGACAGCCGGGTTTT. Amino acid sequence: CASGSAGQPGF.

This chain links TRBV28 with TRBJ2-4; 14 positions match TRBD2. The germline V gene encodes CDR1 MDHEN and CDR2 SYDVKM. With 7 bases clipped from V and 0 bases from J, the junction kept 5 bases outside the gene matches. The CDR3 has 17 residues. The CDR3 coding sequence is TGTGCCAGCACCCCGGGACTAGCGGGAGTAGCCAAAAACATTCAGTACTTC. Its translation: CASTPGLAGVAKNIQYF.

The chain employs TRBV30 and TRBJ1-5; maybe TRBD1 (5 bases). In germline, CDR1 is GTSNPN, CDR2 SVGIG (reference sequence). The V gene lost 3 bases and the J gene lost 2 bases, with 11 bases spanning the gap. The length of the CDR3 is 14 residues. This CDR3 reads CAWSRRDGNQPQHF. The CDR3 nucleotides read TGTGCCTGGAGCAGAAGGGACGGCAATCAGCCCCAGCATTTT.

This chain connects TRBV15 to TRBJ2-7, with D hard to call. Germline V gene lookup returns CDR1 LNHNV and CDR2 YYDKDF (reference sequence). V was cut by 0 bases and J by 2 bases, with 8 bases left in between. This CDR3 is built from 14 residues. CDR3 region: CATSRDQWTYEQYF. CDR3 DNA: TGTGCCACCAGCAGAGACCAATGGACCTACGAGCAGTACTTC. Full variable domain (remainder filled in from reference TRBV15 and TRBJ2-7): DAMVIQNPRYQVTQFGKPVTLSCSQTLNHNVMYWYQQKSSQAPKLLFHYYDKDFNNEADTPDNFQSRRPNTSFCFLDIRSPGLGDTAMYLCATSRDQWTYEQYFGPGTRLTVT.

This chain joins TRBV29-1 and TRBJ1-2; 11 nucleotides align to TRBD1. The V and J ends lost 5 bases and 2 bases, in that order; junction bases with no gene match: 7. From germline, CDR1 is SQVTM and CDR2 ANQGSEA. The CDR3 has 15 residues. The CDR3 DNA follows: TGCAGCGTTACTGGGGGACAGGGGGGAAACTATGGCTACACCTTC. This codes for CSVTGGQGGNYGYTF.

The rearrangement joins TRBV10-2 to TRBJ2-7; the match to TRBD2 covers 15 bases. Germline assignment: CDR1 WSHSY and CDR2 SAAADI. Trimming removed 4 bases from V and 3 bases from J; junction bases left unmatched: 4. This CDR3 has 16 residues. The CDR3 sequence: CASSAGLAGGNYEQYF. In DNA form, the CDR3 reads TGCGCCAGCAGTGCGGGACTAGCGGGGGGAAACTACGAGCAGTACTTC.

The chain recombines TRBV5-1 with TRBJ2-7; 14 bases align to TRBD2. Germline V CDR1 and CDR2: SGHRS, YFSETQ. J lost 7 bases, V lost 4 bases, and 7 bases had no gene match. The CDR3 extends over 15 amino acids. CDR3 sequence reads: CASSARTSGRREQYF. The CDR3 nucleotides read TGCGCCAGCAGCGCCCGGACTAGCGGGAGGAGGGAGCAGTACTTC.

The CDR3 region is CASSLVPTGASTYEQYF. The CDR3 nucleotides are TGTGCCAGCAGCTTAGTCCCTACAGGGGCCTCGACCTACGAGCAGTACTTC. The chain joins TRBV11-2 to TRBJ2-7, with TRBD1 identical over 7 bases. After removal of 1 base from V and 2 bases from J, the junction contained 11 bases not matched to a gene. The CDR3 contains 17 residues. Germline CDR1 and CDR2: SGHAT and FQNNGV.

The chain couples TRBV28 to TRBJ1-2, with D maybe TRBD1 (6 bases). The V end was cut by 1 base, the J end by 8 bases, with 17 bases between. The CDR3 is 15 amino acids. From germline, CDR1 is MDHEN and CDR2 SYDVKM. CDR3 coding DNA: TGTGCCAGCAGTTTATCCGGACAGTGGTCCGACGGCTACACCTTC. Translation: CASSLSGQWSDGYTF.

The rearrangement uses TRBV10-2 and TRBJ1-1, with 8 bases aligning to TRBD1. This CDR3 region has 13 residues. V shed 9 bases and J 4 bases; nucleotides not matched to a gene: 7. Germline CDR1 and CDR2: WSHSY and SAAADI. CDR3 nucleotides: TGCGCCAGTAGAGACAGGGGTGGCACTGAAGCTTTCTTT. It translates to CASRDRGGTEAFF.

The J gene is TRBJ1-1, the V gene TRBV7-3; D is possibly TRBD1 (6 bases). V lost 5 bases, J lost 5 bases, and 15 bases lay in between. The CDR3 is 14 residues long. CDR1 is SGHTA, CDR2 FQGTGA, per germline. In DNA form, the CDR3 reads TGTGCCAGCAGCCCCGACCAGGGGCGGACTGAAGCTTTCTTT. Residues: CASSPDQGRTEAFF.

In its sample, this clone was seen a few times. V gene TRBV11-3 combines with J gene TRBJ2-1; D uncertain. The CDR3 covers 15 residues. Deletions cut 0 bases from V and 3 bases from J, with 9 bases between. CDR1 SGHNT and CDR2 YENEEA come from the germline V gene. The CDR3 coding sequence is TGTGCCAGCAGCTTAGATCTATCTCACTACAATGAGCAGTTCTTC. Its protein product is CASSLDLSHYNEQFF.

This clone was observed once. This sequence joins TRBV11-2 and TRBJ2-5; D is possibly TRBD2 (5 bases). V shed 6 bases and J shed 6 bases, with 14 bases lying between them. There are 13 residues in the CDR3. Germline V gene lookup returns CDR1 SGHAT and CDR2 FQNNGV. The CDR3 loop is CASSLSGSKTQYF. CDR3 bases: TGTGCCAGCAGTCTTTCGGGGAGTAAGACCCAGTACTTC.

V gene TRBV7-3 combines with J gene TRBJ2-1; 11 nucleotides match TRBD2. The CDR3 sequence is 15 residues long. J lost 4 bases, V lost 5 bases, and 4 bases had no gene match. Germline V gene sequence: CDR1 SGHTA, CDR2 FQGTGA. CDR3 loop: CASSRGTSGYNEQFF. In DNA, the CDR3 is TGTGCCAGCAGCCGAGGGACTAGCGGATACAATGAGCAGTTCTTC.

The V gene is TRBV5-4, the J gene TRBJ2-1; 8 positions match TRBD1. J was trimmed by 9 bases and V by 0 bases; bases with no gene match: 5. Germline CDR1 and CDR2: SGHNT and YYREEE (reference sequence). The CDR3 is made up of 14 amino acids. Here the CDR3 reads CASSLAVRGPEQFF. CDR3 in DNA: TGTGCCAGCAGCTTGGCCGTCAGGGGGCCTGAGCAGTTCTTC.

The V gene is TRBV9, the J gene TRBJ2-2; weak D call: TRBD2 (6 bases). V lost 0 bases and J lost 4, with 13 bases in between. Germline assignment: CDR1 SGDLS and CDR2 YYNGEE. The CDR3 runs to 16 residues. CDR3 sequence: CASSVEGREPTGELFF. CDR3 DNA: TGTGCCAGCAGCGTAGAGGGTCGGGAGCCCACCGGGGAGCTGTTTTTT.

The V gene is TRBV7-6, the J gene TRBJ2-7, with D hard to call. Germline CDR1 reads SGHVS; CDR2 reads FNYEAQ. CDR3 length: 14 residues. V was shortened by 4 bases and J by 4 bases, with 14 bases between the two germline ends. DNA for the CDR3: TGTGCCAGCAGCTGCAAAACCGCTGAGTACGAGCAGTACTTC. Protein sequence: CASSCKTAEYEQYF. The full variable domain, completed using reference TRBV7-6 and TRBJ2-7, is GAGVSQSPRYKVTKRGQDVALRCDPISGHVSLYWYRQALGQGPEFLTYFNYEAQQDKSGLPNDRFSAERPEGSISTLTIQRTEQRDSAMYRCASSCKTAEYEQYFGPGTRLTVT.

The CDR3 loop is CASSRTGYAYEQYF. CDR3 bases: TGTGCCAGCAGCCGGACAGGGTATGCCTACGAGCAGTACTTC. J is TRBJ2-7 and V is TRBV28; 8 bases agree with TRBD1. The CDR3 consists of 14 residues. V lost 6 bases and J lost 2; bases outside the gene matches: 6. The V gene's germline CDR1 is MDHEN and CDR2 SYDVKM.

This chain uses TRBV9 with TRBJ2-1; 13 nucleotides match TRBD2. Germline CDR1 is SGDLS and CDR2 is YYNGEE. This CDR3 contains 17 residues. The V gene end was trimmed by 4 bases and the J gene end by 6 bases; junction bases not matched to a gene: 10. The CDR3 region is CASSLHTTSGRANEQFF. CDR3 DNA: TGTGCCAGCAGCCTCCACACTACTAGCGGGAGGGCCAATGAGCAGTTCTTC.

This chain uses TRBV29-1 with TRBJ1-2, with 11 bases aligning to TRBD1. Losses at the gene ends were 7 bases for V and 6 bases for J; bases not matched to a gene: 10. The germline V gene has CDR1 SQVTM and CDR2 ANQGSEA. The CDR3 contains 14 residues. CDR3 nucleotides: TGCAGCGCTGCCGGACAGGGGGCTCTTAATGGCTACACCTTC. The encoded protein is CSAAGQGALNGYTF.

The rearrangement links TRBV10-3 to TRBJ2-7; TRBD2 agrees at 9 bases. Trimming at V came to 8 bases and at J to 2 bases, leaving 10 bases not matched to a gene. This CDR3 region has 15 residues. Germline values: CDR1 ENHRY, CDR2 SYGVKD. CDR3 nucleotide sequence: TGTGCCATCTCACCTGGGGCGGGAGGGCCCTACGAGCAGTACTTC. Translation: CAISPGAGGPYEQYF.

This chain uses TRBV15 with TRBJ2-3, with D perhaps TRBD1 or TRBD2 (5 bases each). Germline V CDR1 and CDR2: LNHNV, YYDKDF (reference sequence). V lost 0 bases, J lost 2 bases, and 18 bases lay in between. This CDR3 spans 18 amino acids. CDR3 amino acids: CATSRDLGLLGNTDTQYF. The CDR3 DNA sequence: TGTGCCACCAGCAGAGATCTGGGGCTACTAGGGAACACAGATACGCAGTATTTT.

This rearrangement joins TRBV28 to TRBJ1-4; D remains unclear. Deletions cut 2 bases from V and 7 bases from J, with 11 bases between. The CDR3 has 14 amino acids. Germline V gives CDR1 MDHEN, CDR2 SYDVKM. CDR3 amino acids: CASSLEVSGEKLFF. The DNA of the CDR3 is TGTGCCAGCAGTTTAGAGGTATCCGGTGAAAAACTGTTTTTT. Supplemented by reference TRBV28 and TRBJ1-4, the full variable domain reads DVKVTQSSRYLVKRTGEKVFLECVQDMDHENMFWYRQDPGLGLRLIYFSYDVKMKEKGDIPEGYSVSREKKERFSLILESASTNQTSMYLCASSLEVSGEKLFFGSGTQLSVL.

This rearrangement joins TRBV2 to TRBJ2-7, with TRBD2 matching 8 bases. Germline CDR1 reads SNHLY; CDR2 reads FYNNEI. The length of the CDR3 is 14 residues. V dropped 4 bases and J dropped 4; count of bases not matched to a gene: 6. The CDR3 DNA reads as TGTGCCAGCAGTGGACGGGAGGGCCAGTACGAGCAGTACTTC. Translation gives CASSGREGQYEQYF.

V is TRBV10-3 and J is TRBJ2-1; 8 bases match TRBD2. V dropped 4 bases and J dropped 8; count of bases not matched to a gene: 4. Per germline, CDR1 ENHRY and CDR2 SYGVKD. The CDR3 loop spans 13 amino acids. CDR3 nucleotide sequence: TGTGCCATCAGTGGGACTAGCAAATATGAGCAGTTCTTC. This encodes CAISGTSKYEQFF.

This rearrangement joins TRBV5-6 to TRBJ2-5; 8 bases are shared with TRBD1. This CDR3 has 15 amino acids. Germline CDR1 reads SGHDT; CDR2 reads YYEEEE. V lost 0 bases and J lost 5; bases outside the gene matches: 6. CDR3 DNA sequence: TGTGCCAGCAGCTTGGAGGACAGGGAGACGGAGACCCAGTACTTC. Protein product: CASSLEDRETETQYF. The full variable domain, in which reference TRBV5-6 and TRBJ2-5 provide the parts outside the CDR3, is DAGVTQSPTHLIKTRGQQVTLRCSPKSGHDTVSWYQQALGQGPQFIFQYYEEEERQRGNFPDRFSGHQFPNYSSELNVNALLLGDSALYLCASSLEDRETETQYFGPGTRLLVL.

This clone appeared once. The chain couples TRBV9 to TRBJ1-1; D is undetermined. Trimming took 3 bases from V and 4 from J, leaving 16 bases between them. This CDR3 region has 15 residues. CDR1 is SGDLS and CDR2 is YYNGEE in the germline V gene. The CDR3 region is CASSGRARASTEAFF. CDR3 in DNA: TGTGCCAGCAGCGGAAGGGCGAGGGCGAGCACTGAAGCTTTCTTT.

The chain joins TRBV27 to TRBJ2-7; 9 bases are a match to TRBD1. Germline lookup yields CDR1 MNHEY and CDR2 SMNVEV (reference sequence). This CDR3 is built from 15 residues. The trim removed 1 base at V and 1 base at J, leaving 2 bases unmatched. CDR3 DNA: TGTGCCAGCAGTTTATATGGACAGGGGTCCTACGAGCAGTACTTC. Amino acid sequence: CASSLYGQGSYEQYF.

The chain combines TRBV12-5 with TRBJ2-2, with TRBD2 matching 7 bases. Germline V lookup: CDR1 LGHNT, CDR2 FRNRAP. The CDR3 length is 16 residues. Trimming took 0 bases from V and 5 from J; bases not matched to a gene: 6. CDR3 in DNA: TGTGCTAGTGGTTTGGTAGGGGCTAGCGGAACCGGGGAGCTGTTTTTT. This codes for CASGLVGASGTGELFF.